The clone carrying this T cell receptor (beta chain) was found a few times. No antigen is known for it. Each CDR3 protein is one row after TCRdb ran MiXCR on the 5' RACE reads. This table holds around 300,000 distinct CDR3 sequences, more than 15% found once. The entry originates in a study of T-cell memory formation after mild COVID-19. Overall study: TCR clusters showed largely donor specificity. Findings of the study overall: Largely, contracting CD4+ clones fell within CM and EM, and contracting CD8+ clones within EMRA.

The CDR3 runs 12 residues. V was clipped by 3 bases and J by 8 bases, with 9 bases between them. The germline gives CDR1 ENHRY, CDR2 SYGVKD. Sequencing used PBMCs or a T cell subset sorted from them (not recorded which). The clonotype was recovered from a man between 18 and 35 years old who had mild COVID-19 (a few samples of this study predate the infection). Cell type and time point are not known. The V call is TRBV10-3, the J call TRBJ2-3, with D perhaps TRBD2 (5 bases). CDR3 amino acids: CAISELGSTQYF. DNA for the CDR3: TGTGCCATCAGTGAACTAGGCAGTACGCAGTATTTT.